A single sample is the source of the 24 T cell receptor beta chains below, sequenced in a study of OX40 agonist ivuxolimab in advanced cancers. Using immunoSEQ multiplex PCR, the repertoire was profiled, and TCRdb retains in-frame clones only, with some absent. The repertoire holds some 38,000 clones, nearly 90% seen once, with less than 55% in the top ten. Here the sequenced sample was CD4+ or CD8+ T cells sorted from blood, taken in a trial of the OX40 agonist ivuxolimab. The receptors shown here come from an adult with an advanced solid tumor such as melanoma, head and neck, liver or kidney cancer.

As regards this clone: One end of the junction does not line up with germline, which may come from a read error. This sequence joins TRBV6-6 and TRBJ2-3; D is unclear. CDR3 length equals 15 residues. Germline loops: CDR1 MNHNY, CDR2 SVGAGI (reference sequence). CDR3 sequence reads: CAISDLTGGTDTQYF. Written as DNA, the CDR3 is TGTGCCATCAGTGATCTAACGGGTGGCACAGATACGCAGTATTTT.

This chain's CDR3 is CASSATGQGTHDTQYF. The CDR3 region has the DNA TGTGCCAGCAGCGCAACGGGACAGGGGACACATGATACGCAGTATTTT. The V call is TRBV2, the J call TRBJ2-3; 10 positions match TRBD1. The CDR3 extends over 16 amino acids. Germline assignment: CDR1 SNHLY and CDR2 FYNNEI. V trimming: 6 bases; J trimming: 6 bases; junction bases outside the gene matches: 12.

This clone was recorded once. The chain joins TRBV9 to TRBJ2-1, with 7 bases aligning to TRBD2. Germline CDR1 is SGDLS and CDR2 is YYNGEE. The ends lost 4 bases at V and 3 bases at J; junction bases unmatched: 10. The CDR3 loop spans 16 amino acids. The DNA for the CDR3 is TGTGCCAGCAGCATCGCGGGGGAGATGGGCTACAATGAGCAGTTCTTC. It yields the protein CASSIAGEMGYNEQFF.

This chain links TRBV4-2 with TRBJ1-5; no clear D. Trimming removed 1 base from V and 4 bases from J, with 5 bases in between. CDR3 length: 13 amino acids. The germline CDR1 and CDR2 sequences are LGHNA and YNFKEQ. The CDR3 sequence is CASSQGVNQPQHF. The CDR3 DNA sequence: TGTGCCAGCAGCCAAGGCGTAAATCAGCCCCAGCATTTT.

The chain is built from TRBV7-6 and TRBJ2-5; either TRBD1 or TRBD2 may supply D (5 bases each). Germline CDR1 and CDR2: SGHVS and FNYEAQ. This CDR3 spans 14 amino acids. V was cut by 4 bases and J by 3 bases, with 12 bases left in between. Here the CDR3 DNA reads TGTGCCAGCAGCTGGGACGGCCGAAAAGAGACCCAGTACTTC. This gives the protein CASSWDGRKETQYF.

V usage is TRBV6-6 and J usage is TRBJ1-2; weak D call: TRBD1 (6 bases). The CDR3 is made up of 15 amino acids. The germline gives CDR1 MNHNY, CDR2 SVGAGI (reference sequence). V lost 6 bases and J lost 2, with 16 bases in between. Here the CDR3 DNA reads TGTGCCAGCAGCTCCACTACAGGGAGCAACTATGGCTACACCTTC. Amino acids: CASSSTTGSNYGYTF.

This clone was picked up one time. The chain uses TRBV15 and TRBJ1-5; the match to TRBD1 covers 9 bases. CDR1 and CDR2 from the germline V gene are LNHNV and YYDKDF (reference sequence). J was trimmed by 5 bases and V by 5 bases; bases with no gene match: 7. This CDR3 contains 15 residues. The DNA of the CDR3 is TGTGCCACCAGCGCTAGGGACAGGGCGTATCAGCCCCAGCATTTT. Its protein is CATSARDRAYQPQHF.

The gene calls are TRBV29-1 and TRBJ1-2; TRBD1 matches 9 bases. This CDR3 is 13 amino acids long. V was clipped by 2 bases and J by 7 bases; unmatched bases: 5. Germline CDR1 and CDR2: SQVTM and ANQGSEA. The CDR3 nucleotides read TGCAGCGTTGAAATACAGGGGGCGGTTGGCTACACCTTC. Amino acid sequence: CSVEIQGAVGYTF.

This clone was found a few times. V usage is TRBV5-1 and J usage is TRBJ2-5, with TRBD2 matching 14 bases. V lost 4 bases and J lost 0; bases outside the gene matches: 8. Per the germline V gene, CDR1 is SGHRS and CDR2 is YFSETQ. CDR3 length equals 18 residues. CDR3 nucleotide sequence: TGCGCCAGCAGCCCGGGACTAGCGGGGGACCCGTACCAAGAGACCCAGTACTTC. Translation gives CASSPGLAGDPYQETQYF. Filled out from reference TRBV5-1 and TRBJ2-5, the complete variable domain reads KAGVTQTPRYLIKTRGQQVTLSCSPISGHRSVSWYQQTPGQGLQFLFEYFSETQRNKGNFPGRFSGRQFSNSRSEMNVSTLELGDSALYLCASSPGLAGDPYQETQYFGPGTRLLVL.

The chain couples TRBV20-1 to TRBJ2-4, with D hard to call. The germline V gene encodes CDR1 DFQATT and CDR2 SNEGSKA (reference sequence). With 6 bases removed from V and 8 bases from J, the gap between germline ends came to 2 bases. The CDR3 totals 8 residues. Here the CDR3 DNA reads TGCAGTGCGGACATTCAGTACTTC. It specifies CSADIQYF.

The V and J genes are TRBV19 and TRBJ1-1, with 7 bases that match TRBD1. This CDR3 is 15 amino acids long. After removal of 6 bases from V and 2 bases from J, the junction contained 9 bases not matched to a gene. The V gene's germline CDR1 is LNHDA and CDR2 SQIVND (reference sequence). The CDR3 DNA reads as TGTGCCAGTAGGGAACAGGGGCTCGTAAACACTGAAGCTTTCTTT. Its protein product is CASREQGLVNTEAFF. Variable domain in full (rest from reference TRBV19 and TRBJ1-1): DGGITQSPKYLFRKEGQNVTLSCEQNLNHDAMYWYRQDPGQGLRLIYYSQIVNDFQKGDIAEGYSVSREKKESFPLTVTSAQKNPTAFYLCASREQGLVNTEAFFGQGTRLTVV.

The chain links TRBV4-1 to TRBJ1-3; D is ambiguous. Trimming stripped 1 base from V and 2 bases from J, with 9 bases between. The CDR3 spans 15 residues. Germline V gene data show CDR1 as MGHRA and CDR2 as YSYEKL. The CDR3 here is CASSQAHVAGNTIYF. The CDR3 DNA reads TGCGCCAGCAGCCAAGCGCACGTAGCTGGAAACACCATATATTTT.

The gene calls are TRBV28 and TRBJ2-7, with D tentatively TRBD1 (6 bases). The CDR3 sequence is 13 residues long. Trimming took off 6 bases at V and 0 bases at J, with 9 bases between the two ends. Looked up from germline, CDR1 is MDHEN and CDR2 is SYDVKM. The CDR3 is CASRGTLSYEQYF. CDR3 nucleotide sequence: TGTGCCAGCAGAGGGACACTCTCCTACGAGCAGTACTTC.

J is TRBJ1-1 and V is TRBV28; D possibly corresponds to TRBD1 (5 bases). This CDR3 region has 12 residues. Trimming pared 6 bases from V and 2 bases from J, leaving 7 bases between. The germline CDR1 and CDR2 sequences are MDHEN and SYDVKM. Written as DNA, the CDR3 is TGTGCCAGCAGAGACAGTAACACTGAAGCTTTCTTT. As protein: CASRDSNTEAFF.

The chain is built from TRBV14 and TRBJ2-2; 7 positions match TRBD1. J was trimmed by 4 bases and V by 3 bases; bases with no gene match: 11. CDR3 length equals 17 residues. The germline gives CDR1 SGHDN, CDR2 FVKESK. The CDR3 DNA sequence: TGTGCCAGCAGCCAGTCCCGGGACAGAGCTAGCACCGGGGAGCTGTTTTTT. Its protein product is CASSQSRDRASTGELFF.

This clone appeared a single time. A much larger clone is a single base away; this may be a read error. The same CDR3 is also encoded by other DNA sequences in this sample. The V and J genes are TRBV7-9 and TRBJ2-2; 7 nucleotides match TRBD1. V dropped 3 bases and J dropped 1; count of bases not matched to a gene: 2. The CDR3 length is 15 residues. CDR1 and CDR2 (germline): SEHNR, FQNEAQ (reference sequence). The CDR3 here is CASSFWTGNTGELFF. CDR3 sequence (DNA): TGTGCCAGCAGCTTTTGGACAGGGAACACCGGGGAGCTGTTTTTT.

This chain joins TRBV7-2 and TRBJ2-7; possibly TRBD2 for D (6 bases). Between the trimmed V and J ends, which lost 1 base and 7 bases, there was a span of 20 bases. The CDR3 contains 16 residues. Germline CDR1 reads SGHTA; CDR2 reads FQGNSA. The CDR3 region is CASSLEGGEGGGEQYF. CDR3 bases: TGTGCCAGCAGCTTAGAGGGCGGAGAAGGCGGAGGGGAGCAGTACTTC.

With regard to this clone: One end of the junction is discordant with germline, which a read error may explain. This chain uses TRBV7-9 with TRBJ2-3, with unresolved D. The CDR3 spans 12 residues. CDR1 is SEHNR and CDR2 is FQNEAQ in the germline V gene (reference sequence). This CDR3 reads CASSLGLGTQYF. The CDR3 DNA is TGTGCCAGCAGTTTAGGCCTTGGTACGCAGTATTTT.

This sequence joins TRBV23-1 and TRBJ2-7, with 7 bases identical to TRBD1. TRBV23-1 is reported as an ORF; its role is uncertain. Germline trimming cut 8 bases from V and 0 bases from J; bases unmatched to any gene: 7. The CDR3 spans 14 residues. The CDR3: CASPDRVPSYEQYF. The CDR3 DNA sequence: TGCGCCAGCCCTGACAGGGTTCCCTCCTACGAGCAGTACTTC.

The chain has TRBV9 and TRBJ1-2; unclear D gene. CDR3 length: 14 residues. The V and J ends lost 4 bases and 2 bases respectively, with 12 bases between them. Germline V gene lookup returns CDR1 SGDLS and CDR2 YYNGEE. Here the CDR3 reads CASSRKDFNYGYTF. The CDR3 DNA sequence: TGTGCCAGCAGCCGAAAGGACTTCAACTATGGCTACACCTTC.

This clone came up once. The genes are TRBV14 and TRBJ1-2; D possibly corresponds to TRBD1 (6 bases). The CDR3 is made up of 16 amino acids. Germline V gene data show CDR1 as SGHDN and CDR2 as FVKESK. Trimming stripped 0 bases from V and 0 bases from J, with 11 bases between. The CDR3 spells CASSQETGRANYGYTF. The CDR3 DNA reads TGTGCCAGCAGCCAAGAAACAGGGCGAGCTAACTATGGCTACACCTTC.

Of note for this clone: One end of the junction fails to match germline, which may point to a read error. The chain recombines TRBV27 with TRBJ2-1; D is possibly TRBD1 or TRBD2 (5 bases each). The CDR3 consists of 12 residues. The germline V gene has CDR1 MNHEY and CDR2 SMNVEV (reference sequence). CDR3 in DNA: TGTGCCAGCAGCCCAGGGCCGGGATTTCCGGTCTTC. Its translation: CASSPGPGFPVF.

This chain uses TRBV7-9 with TRBJ2-2, with a possible D match to TRBD1 (6 bases). Trimming cost V 6 bases and J 5 bases, with 16 bases left between them. The length of the CDR3 is 15 residues. Germline CDR1 is SEHNR and CDR2 is FQNEAQ (reference sequence). CDR3 nucleotides: TGTGCCAGCAGGTCTTCTGCAGGGGAAACCGGGGAGCTGTTTTTT. Translating it yields CASRSSAGETGELFF.

In DNA form, the CDR3 reads TGTGCCAGCAGCTTAGTGGGGGAGACCCAGTACTTC. This translates into CASSLVGETQYF. The rearrangement joins TRBV7-9 to TRBJ2-5; D not resolved. Deletions cut 1 base from V and 5 bases from J, with 5 bases between. This CDR3 comprises 12 residues. Germline values: CDR1 SEHNR, CDR2 FQNEAQ (reference sequence).